Listed here are 30 T cell receptor beta chains from one sample, sequenced in a study of cytomegalovirus exposure and HLA in healthy donors. The primer mix had 60 Vbeta and 13 Jbeta primers. Generated by immunoSEQ multiplex PCR, the TCRdb table keeps only in-frame clones and is missing some. Of fewer than 150,000 clones in the sample, over 70% were seen once. Sample: PBMCs. The receptors come from a male donor in good health and CMV-seronegative.

The chain has TRBV25-1 and TRBJ1-4, with 7 positions matching TRBD1. This CDR3 is built from 15 residues. V gave up 2 bases and J gave up 6 bases; unmatched junction bases: 6. Germline assignment: CDR1 MGHDK and CDR2 SYGVNS. The CDR3 sequence: CASSEARGQHEKLFF. Written as DNA, the CDR3 is TGTGCCAGCAGTGAAGCGAGGGGACAGCATGAAAAACTGTTTTTT.

The rearrangement uses TRBV10-2 and TRBJ1-5, with a weak D call TRBD1 (5 bases). Germline loops: CDR1 WSHSY, CDR2 SAAADI. V was clipped by 7 bases and J by 5 bases, with 12 bases between them. This CDR3 is built from 13 residues. This CDR3 is CASTRTLDQPQHF. CDR3 nucleotide sequence: TGCGCCAGCACCCGGACACTCGATCAGCCCCAGCATTTT.

The J gene is TRBJ1-6, the V gene TRBV5-1; 7 bases fit TRBD1. The germline gives CDR1 SGHRS, CDR2 YFSETQ. V lost 2 bases, J lost 10 bases, and 3 bases stayed unmatched. This CDR3 region has 13 residues. For the CDR3, the DNA is TGCGCCAGCAGCTTCCAGGGGGAATCACCCCTCCACTTT. Translating it yields CASSFQGESPLHF.

The J gene is TRBJ1-2, the V gene TRBV14, with 7 bases that match TRBD1. The CDR3 length is 15 residues. V trimming: 1 base; J trimming: 1 base; junction bases outside the gene matches: 3. CDR1 and CDR2 (germline): SGHDN, FVKESK. CDR3 sequence (DNA): TGTGCCAGCAGCCAAGTGAGGGGGCTTAACTATGGCTACACCTTC. Residues: CASSQVRGLNYGYTF.

The rearrangement uses TRBV18 and TRBJ2-7; D is ambiguous. Trimming removed 3 bases at V and 5 bases at J, with 11 bases between. This CDR3 comprises 13 residues. Germline CDR1 is KGHSH and CDR2 is LQKENI. The CDR3 bases are TGTGCCAGCTCACCGTCCAGGCTCAACGAGCAGTACTTC. As protein: CASSPSRLNEQYF.

The chain is built from TRBV4-2 and TRBJ1-2, with D perhaps TRBD1 (5 bases). The CDR3 has 15 amino acids. Germline lookup yields CDR1 LGHNA and CDR2 YNFKEQ. V lost 0 bases and J lost 3, with 11 bases in between. Here the CDR3 DNA reads TGTGCCAGCAGCCAAGACCGGGGACTGGACTATGGCTACACCTTC. Its protein product is CASSQDRGLDYGYTF.

In the case of this clone: The same CDR3 is also encoded by other DNA sequences in this sample. V gene TRBV7-8 combines with J gene TRBJ1-1; D possibly corresponds to TRBD1 (6 bases). The CDR3 sequence is 13 residues long. Germline V gene data show CDR1 as SGHVS and CDR2 as FQNEAQ. V lost 6 bases, J lost 1 base, and 9 bases lay in between. The chain's CDR3 is CASSSDRNTEAFF. In DNA, the CDR3 is TGTGCCAGCAGTTCGGACAGGAACACTGAAGCTTTCTTT.

The rearrangement joins TRBV6-5 to TRBJ1-2; D gene uncertain. Deletions cut 2 bases from V and 4 bases from J, with 14 bases between. This CDR3 is built from 15 residues. Germline CDR1 is MNHEY and CDR2 is SVGAGI. CDR3 sequence: CASSYVSGGLYGYTF. The DNA of the CDR3 is TGTGCCAGCAGTTACGTCTCTGGAGGGCTCTATGGCTACACCTTC.

The chain has TRBV27 and TRBJ2-6, with a possible D match to TRBD2 (6 bases). The germline CDR1 and CDR2 sequences are MNHEY and SMNVEV (reference sequence). This CDR3 spans 19 amino acids. With 3 bases removed from V and 3 bases from J, the gap between germline ends came to 21 bases. CDR3 in amino acids: CASSFRRGAAGGGANVLTF. The CDR3 nucleotides are TGTGCCAGCAGTTTCCGTCGCGGGGCGGCCGGCGGTGGGGCCAACGTCCTGACTTTC.

This clone has only a few counts. The chain is built from TRBV18 and TRBJ2-5, with D uncertain. The CDR3 is 12 amino acids. Trimming took off 3 bases at V and 5 bases at J, with 7 bases between the two ends. The germline V gene has CDR1 KGHSH and CDR2 LQKENI. Here the CDR3 DNA reads TGTGCCAGCTCACCTCAAATCGAGACCCAGTACTTC. The encoded protein is CASSPQIETQYF.

This clone appeared once. The V gene is TRBV27, the J gene TRBJ1-6; 7 nucleotides agree with TRBD1. This CDR3 is built from 14 residues. With 5 bases clipped from V and 7 bases from J, the junction kept 5 bases outside the gene matches. Germline-derived CDR1 and CDR2 are MNHEY and SMNVEV (reference sequence). CDR3 amino acids: CASSPDRKNSPLHF. In DNA form, the CDR3 reads TGTGCCAGCAGTCCGGACAGGAAGAATTCACCCCTCCACTTT.

The chain employs TRBV5-6 and TRBJ1-1, with a possible D match to TRBD1 (5 bases). The germline V and J ends were trimmed by 0 bases and 4 bases, with 13 bases remaining between them. The CDR3 is 15 residues long. Germline loops: CDR1 SGHDT, CDR2 YYEEEE. CDR3 DNA: TGTGCCAGCAGCTTGGGGAGAAGGGGCGTCACTGAAGCTTTCTTT. It codes for CASSLGRRGVTEAFF.

The chain couples TRBV6-5 to TRBJ1-2; a possible D gene is TRBD1 (6 bases). Trimming pared 6 bases from V and 2 bases from J, leaving 16 bases between. The germline gives CDR1 MNHEY, CDR2 SVGAGI. The length of the CDR3 is 15 residues. CDR3 loop: CASRPRRGENYGYTF. In DNA form, the CDR3 reads TGTGCCAGCAGGCCTCGCAGGGGCGAAAACTATGGCTACACCTTC.

The V gene is TRBV18, the J gene TRBJ2-7; 11 nucleotides match TRBD2. The CDR3 sequence is 16 residues long. The V gene's germline CDR1 is KGHSH and CDR2 LQKENI. Trimming took 3 bases from V and 6 from J; bases not matched to a gene: 10. The CDR3 nucleotides are TGTGCCAGCTCACCTAGACCCGGGACTAGCGGCGGCGAGCAGTACTTC. Translation gives CASSPRPGTSGGEQYF.

The CDR3 sequence: CASKAGGQTNTEAFF. CDR3 coding DNA: TGCGCCAGCAAGGCAGGGGGCCAGACGAACACTGAAGCTTTCTTT. The chain uses TRBV5-1 and TRBJ1-1, with 8 bases that match TRBD1. CDR1 and CDR2 (germline): SGHRS, YFSETQ. V gave up 6 bases and J gave up 1 base; unmatched junction bases: 8. The CDR3 contains 15 residues.

V gene TRBV4-2 combines with J gene TRBJ2-1; D perhaps matches TRBD1 (5 bases). Germline CDR1 and CDR2: LGHNA and YNFKEQ. Trimming pared 5 bases from V and 4 bases from J, leaving 9 bases between. The CDR3 length is 13 residues. The CDR3 protein is CASSDDSYNEQFF. CDR3 bases: TGTGCCAGCAGCGATGACAGTTACAATGAGCAGTTCTTC.

This chain joins TRBV11-2 and TRBJ1-4; TRBD1 is a possible D gene (6 bases). V lost 3 bases, J lost 8 bases, and 16 bases lay in between. The V gene's germline CDR1 is SGHAT and CDR2 FQNNGV. CDR3 length: 15 amino acids. CDR3 bases: TGTGCCAGCAGCTTTGAGGCAGCAAGGGGGGAAAAACTGTTTTTT. Its protein is CASSFEAARGEKLFF.

The DNA for the CDR3 is TGCGCCAGCTCTAGAGAATCTCACTACGAGCAGTACTTC. Its translation: CASSRESHYEQYF. This chain connects TRBV5-1 to TRBJ2-7; D unresolved. CDR3 length: 13 residues. Germline V gives CDR1 SGHRS, CDR2 YFSETQ. V lost 7 bases and J lost 3, with 14 bases in between.

This chain connects TRBV9 to TRBJ1-1, with a possible D match to TRBD1 (5 bases). Trimming removed 0 bases from V and 4 bases from J, with 10 bases in between. The CDR3 contains 14 residues. Germline CDR1 SGDLS, CDR2 YYNGEE. CDR3 protein: CASSVGRASTEAFF. CDR3 in DNA: TGTGCCAGCAGCGTAGGCAGGGCCTCCACTGAAGCTTTCTTT. The variable domain in full, completed from reference TRBV9 and TRBJ1-1, reads DSGVTQTPKHLITATGQRVTLRCSPRSGDLSVYWYQQSLDQGLQFLIQYYNGEERAKGNILERFSAQQFPDLHSELNLSSLELGDSALYFCASSVGRASTEAFFGQGTRLTVV.

This clone has more than one count but fewer than ten. The chain combines TRBV7-6 with TRBJ1-4; D perhaps matches TRBD1 (6 bases). Germline V gene data show CDR1 as SGHVS and CDR2 as FNYEAQ. V was clipped by 1 base and J by 7 bases, with 10 bases between them. The CDR3 covers 14 residues. The CDR3 coding sequence is TGTGCCAGCAGCTTAGAGGGGGGGGGTGAAAAACTGTTTTTT. Protein product: CASSLEGGGEKLFF.

The chain is built from TRBV9 and TRBJ2-2, with 12 bases identical to TRBD2. From germline, CDR1 is SGDLS and CDR2 YYNGEE. The CDR3 consists of 16 residues. The ends lost 3 bases at V and 1 base at J; junction bases unmatched: 1. The CDR3 loop is CASSGGLAGNTGELFF. Here the CDR3 DNA reads TGTGCCAGCAGCGGGGGACTAGCGGGGAACACCGGGGAGCTGTTTTTT.

In this sample, this clone turned up once. This chain connects TRBV5-6 to TRBJ1-1; possibly TRBD1 for D (6 bases). Trimming removed 3 bases from V and 7 bases from J, with 13 bases in between. Germline V gives CDR1 SGHDT, CDR2 YYEEEE. The CDR3 is made up of 13 amino acids. CDR3 in DNA: TGTGCCAGCAGCTATGCAGGGGCAGGTGAAGCTTTCTTT. Translated, it gives CASSYAGAGEAFF.

The CDR3 DNA reads TGTGCCAGCAGCAAACAGTCTTACTCACCCCTCCACTTT. Protein: CASSKQSYSPLHF. J is TRBJ1-6 and V is TRBV6-5; D unclear. The germline gives CDR1 MNHEY, CDR2 SVGAGI. Trimming removed 6 bases at V and 10 bases at J, with 13 bases between. CDR3 length equals 13 residues.

The chain uses TRBV9 and TRBJ2-2, with D possibly being TRBD2 (7 bases). V was cut by 4 bases and J by 6 bases, with 19 bases left in between. The germline gives CDR1 SGDLS, CDR2 YYNGEE. There are 16 residues in the CDR3. Here the CDR3 reads CASSPLPRGAAGELFF. Written as DNA, the CDR3 is TGTGCCAGCAGCCCACTACCCCGGGGGGCGGCCGGGGAGCTGTTTTTT. The variable domain in full, completed from reference TRBV9 and TRBJ2-2, reads DSGVTQTPKHLITATGQRVTLRCSPRSGDLSVYWYQQSLDQGLQFLIQYYNGEERAKGNILERFSAQQFPDLHSELNLSSLELGDSALYFCASSPLPRGAAGELFFGEGSRLTVL.

The V and J genes are TRBV4-1 and TRBJ1-4, with 8 bases lining up with TRBD1. Trimming removed 2 bases from V and 4 bases from J; junction bases left unmatched: 15. CDR3 size: 19 residues. In germline, CDR1 is MGHRA, CDR2 YSYEKL. The CDR3 sequence: CASSQQSPGTGPINEKLFF. The CDR3 nucleotides are TGCGCCAGCAGCCAACAGAGCCCTGGGACAGGCCCGATTAATGAAAAACTGTTTTTT.

A single count supports this clone. The V gene is TRBV19, the J gene TRBJ1-1, with D perhaps matching TRBD1 (5 bases). Germline V gene sequence: CDR1 LNHDA, CDR2 SQIVND (reference sequence). The length of the CDR3 is 20 residues. Trimming took off 0 bases at V and 0 bases at J, with 23 bases between the two ends. Written as DNA, the CDR3 is TGTGCCAGTAGTATAGATGGCCCGAGCAGGGCTGATTCGTTGAACACTGAAGCTTTCTTT. As protein: CASSIDGPSRADSLNTEAFF.

A single count supports this clone. V usage is TRBV7-9 and J usage is TRBJ1-2; D not resolved. Trimming stripped 0 bases from V and 0 bases from J, with 11 bases between. CDR1 and CDR2 from the germline V gene are SEHNR and FQNEAQ (reference sequence). The CDR3 loop spans 16 amino acids. Written as DNA, the CDR3 is TGTGCCAGCAGCTTAGCGCCCGGGTTAGCTAACTATGGCTACACCTTC. Its protein product is CASSLAPGLANYGYTF.

This clone showed up just once. The V call is TRBV29-1, the J call TRBJ1-1, with a possible D match to TRBD1 (6 bases). The V and J ends lost 7 bases and 3 bases respectively, with 15 bases between them. Germline V lookup: CDR1 SQVTM, CDR2 ANQGSEA. The CDR3 totals 13 residues. The CDR3: CSAVTGGYTEAFF. The CDR3 DNA is TGCAGCGCCGTGACAGGAGGCTACACTGAAGCTTTCTTT.

V and J are TRBV9 and TRBJ2-2, with 7 positions matching TRBD2. Losses at the gene ends were 2 bases for V and 1 base for J; bases not matched to a gene: 11. The CDR3 has 18 residues. Germline values: CDR1 SGDLS, CDR2 YYNGEE. The CDR3 is CASSVDTFASGNTGELFF. As DNA, the CDR3 is TGTGCCAGCAGCGTGGATACCTTTGCTAGCGGGAACACCGGGGAGCTGTTTTTT.

The DNA of the CDR3 is TGTGCCAGCAGCTCCTACGACAGGGGCACGTACGAGCAGTACTTC. It is translated as CASSSYDRGTYEQYF. This chain uses TRBV7-9 with TRBJ2-7; 8 bases agree with TRBD1. V lost 4 bases to trimming and J lost 4 bases; unmatched junction nucleotides: 9. From germline, CDR1 is SEHNR and CDR2 FQNEAQ (reference sequence). The CDR3 loop spans 15 amino acids.